The sequence of this T cell receptor beta chain was determined in a study of tumor and adjacent non-tumor tissue in lung cancer. Study overall: Patients comprised about a dozen adenocarcinoma, 2 squamous cell carcinoma and 1 small cell lung cancer. Stage I to III disease affected over nine men and 5 women aged roughly 31 to 85.

Trimming at V came to 7 bases and at J to 1 base, leaving 6 bases not matched to a gene. The CDR3 loop spans 13 amino acids. Germline V gene data show CDR1 as SQVTM and CDR2 as ANQGSEA. In its sample, this clonotype was seen a few times. This may come from a read error, since a much larger clone is one base off. The template was RNA from unsorted bulk tissue. This non-tumor lung sample came from over 3 cm beyond the tumor edge. Between August and November 2014, newly diagnosed, chemotherapy-naive lung cancer patients underwent thoracic surgery in China. The library came from three nested PCR rounds adapted from ARM-PCR protocols. TCRdb independently ran MiXCR on the multiplex PCR reads; one entry per CDR3 protein. The sample consists of under 95,000 distinct CDR3 sequences, around 80% of them appearing once.

The chain is built from TRBV29-1 and TRBJ1-1; 7 nucleotides agree with TRBD1. The source of this sequence is a man between 60 and 75 years old with non-small cell lung cancer. What was sequenced was distant non-tumor lung tissue. This CDR3 is CSGGGQTNTEAFF. The CDR3 DNA reads TGCAGCGGGGGGGGACAGACGAACACTGAAGCTTTCTTT.